This T cell receptor beta chain was captured in a study of control samples from healthy donors and cancer patients. This table comes from immunoSEQ multiplex PCR, and its TCRdb copy is limited to in-frame clones, with some not included. This table holds roughly 180,000 clones, 93% found once. The sequence derives from a woman aged 55 to 70 in good health. Sequencing was done on a sample of blood.

The CDR3 DNA sequence: TGTGCCAGCAGTTACGGGACAGGGGACTACGAGCAGTACTTC. Translated: CASSYGTGDYEQYF. The chain employs TRBV6-2 or TRBV6-3 and TRBJ2-7, with 10 bases identical to TRBD1. V gave up 2 bases and J gave up 3 bases; unmatched junction bases: 1. Germline CDR1 MNHEY, CDR2 SVGEGT. The CDR3 sequence is 14 residues long.